A selection of T cell receptor beta chains follows, all from one sample in a study of T cell responses to AZD1222 COVID-19 vaccine. The method was immunoSEQ multiplex PCR; TCRdb's version includes in-frame clones alone and lacks a portion of them. The sample lists around 140,000 clones, roughly nine tenths occurring once. Sequencing used peripheral blood, obtained 28 days after the second AZD1222 dose. Receptors originate from an adult who received the AZD1222 COVID-19 vaccine. The CDR3 runs from the conserved cysteine through the conserved F or W. Fields, in order: clone size, D gene, V gene, J gene, CDR3 protein, CDR3 DNA. A D gene is named only where the DNA matches it firmly. Clone size, where shown, is once, few, many, or a class for clones that have expanded.

>NA|NA|TRBV7-9|TRBJ2-7
CASSGDFTSSYEQYF
TGTGCCAGCAGCGGGGACTTTACGAGCTCCTACGAGCAGTACTTC
>NA|NA|TRBV6-2/TRBV6-3|TRBJ2-3
CASSPPGTTDTQYF
TGTGCCAGCAGCCCCCCGGGGACCACAGATACGCAGTATTTT
>NA|NA|TRBV28|TRBJ2-5
CASSKQRRSEETQYF
TGTGCCAGCAGTAAACAACGGAGGTCGGAAGAGACCCAGTACTTC
>NA|NA|TRBV5-5|TRBJ1-5
CASSLEGVGQPQHF
TGTGCCAGCAGCTTGGAGGGGGTGGGCCAGCCCCAGCATTTT
>NA|NA|TRBV7-8|TRBJ2-3
CASSLTGFTDTQYF
TGTGCCAGCAGCTTAACGGGGTTCACAGATACGCAGTATTTT
>NA|NA|TRBV13|TRBJ1-1
CASSLGDSPVKTEAFF
TGTGCCAGCAGCTTAGGGGACAGCCCGGTGAAGACTGAAGCTTTCTTT
>NA|TRBD2|TRBV6-4|TRBJ2-3
CASSDSAGTSTDTQYF
TGTGCCAGCAGTGACTCAGCCGGGACTAGTACAGATACGCAGTATTTT
>NA|NA|TRBV4-3|TRBJ1-1
CASSQLDRTGAFF
TGCGCCAGCAGCCAACTCGACAGGACCGGCGCTTTCTTT
>NA|NA|TRBV5-4|TRBJ1-1
CASSLGHQNTEAFF
TGTGCCAGCAGCTTGGGACACCAGAACACTGAAGCTTTCTTT
>NA|NA|TRBV4-1|TRBJ2-5
CASSQTGPQETQYF
TGCGCCAGCAGCCAAACGGGGCCGCAAGAGACCCAGTACTTC
>NA|TRBD2|TRBV19|TRBJ2-7
CASRQTSGNSEQYF
TGTGCCAGTAGGCAAACTAGCGGGAACAGCGAGCAGTACTTC
>NA|TRBD2|TRBV19|TRBJ2-1
CASSISEGGWHEQFF
TGTGCCAGTAGTATATCGGAGGGAGGGTGGCATGAGCAGTTCTTC
>NA|NA|TRBV30|TRBJ1-1
CAWASWTEAFF
TGTGCCTGGGCGAGTTGGACTGAAGCTTTCTTT
>NA|TRBD1|TRBV7-9|TRBJ2-1
CASSFGTGEQFF
TGTGCCAGCAGCTTCGGGACAGGGGAGCAGTTCTTC
>NA|NA|TRBV19|TRBJ1-5
CASSIQQGIGQPQHF
TGTGCCAGTAGTATCCAACAGGGTATAGGCCAGCCCCAGCATTTT
>few|NA|TRBV6-5|TRBJ1-3
CASSRGNGNTIYF
TGTGCCAGCAGCAGGGGCAATGGAAACACCATATATTTT
>once|NA|TRBV5-1|TRBJ1-1
CASSLGRGDTEAFF
TGCGCCAGCAGCTTGGGAAGGGGCGATACTGAAGCTTTCTTT
>few|NA|TRBV4-3|TRBJ1-4
CASSQVLGTNEKLFF
TGCGCCAGCAGCCAAGTGTTGGGAACTAATGAAAAACTGTTTTTT
>NA|NA|TRBV7-7|TRBJ1-1
CASSLSQNTEAFF
TGTGCCAGCAGCTTATCCCAGAACACTGAAGCTTTCTTT
>NA|NA|TRBV25-1|TRBJ1-5
CASSENGASNQPQHF
TGTGCCAGCAGTGAAAACGGGGCGAGCAATCAGCCCCAGCATTTT
>NA|NA|TRBV6-2/TRBV6-3|TRBJ2-1
CASSYSGLAPNEQFF
TGTGCCAGCAGTTACTCCGGGCTAGCCCCCAATGAGCAGTTCTTC
>NA|TRBD2|TRBV24-1|TRBJ2-1
CATPRGLAVYNEQFF
TGTGCCACCCCTCGGGGACTAGCGGTATACAATGAGCAGTTCTTC
>NA|NA|TRBV5-1|TRBJ1-3
CASSLDQPGTIYF
TGCGCCAGCAGCTTGGACCAGCCGGGCACCATATATTTT
>NA|NA|TRBV6-5|TRBJ1-6
CATQGSSYNSPLHF
TGTGCCACGCAGGGGAGCTCCTATAATTCACCCCTCCACTTT
>few|NA|TRBV7-8|TRBJ1-5
CASSLNEQSNQPQHF
TGTGCCAGCAGCCTGAACGAGCAGAGCAATCAGCCCCAGCATTTT
>NA|NA|TRBV2|TRBJ2-3
CAVTVGPTDTQYF
TGTGCCGTGACGGTAGGGCCCACAGATACGCAGTATTTT
>NA|NA|TRBV11-3|TRBJ2-7
CASSPGRPSGYEQYF
TGTGCCAGCAGCCCCGGCAGACCCTCTGGCTACGAGCAGTACTTC
>once|TRBD1|TRBV6-4|TRBJ1-4
CASSASGQARNEKLFF
TGTGCCAGCAGTGCCTCCGGACAGGCCAGAAATGAAAAACTGTTTTTT
>once|TRBD1|TRBV19|TRBJ1-4
CASTMGLTGGHEKLFF
TGTGCCAGTACCATGGGGCTAACAGGGGGCCATGAAAAACTGTTTTTT
>NA|NA|TRBV29-1|TRBJ2-3
CSVTGLNTDTQYF
TGCAGCGTCACGGGACTGAACACAGATACGCAGTATTTT
>NA|NA|TRBV25-1|TRBJ1-2
CASGGNYGYTF
TGTGCCAGCGGAGGGAACTATGGCTACACCTTC
>NA|TRBD1|TRBV5-1|TRBJ2-7
CASSLQGTSYEQYF
TGCGCCAGCAGCTTACAGGGGACCTCCTACGAGCAGTACTTC